Below, 27 T cell receptor beta chains from the same sample are listed, as sequenced in a study of blood T cell repertoires in COVID-19. Data came from immunoSEQ multiplex PCR; TCRdb stores just in-frame clones and leaves some out. Of 120,000 to 150,000 clones listed, around four fifths were seen once; the top ten hold about 40%. The specimen sequenced was peripheral blood. These receptors originate from a human donor in a cohort sampled during active COVID-19.

This rearrangement joins TRBV2 to TRBJ2-5; a weak D match, TRBD1 (5 bases). The CDR3 loop spans 14 amino acids. Germline CDR1 and CDR2: SNHLY and FYNNEI. V lost 6 bases to trimming and J lost 0 bases, with 11 bases between them. For the CDR3, the DNA is TGTGCCAGCAGGAAGGACACCAACCAAGAGACCCAGTACTTC. Amino acids: CASRKDTNQETQYF.

The V call is TRBV3-1 (or the pseudogene TRBV3-2), the J call TRBJ1-2; weak D call: TRBD1 (6 bases). The CDR3 runs 13 residues. Germline V gene lookup returns CDR1 LGHDT and CDR2 YNNKEL (reference sequence). V was trimmed by 6 bases and J by 6 bases, leaving 14 bases between them. The CDR3 reads CASRRTGLDGYTF. DNA for the CDR3: TGTGCCAGCAGGAGAACAGGGCTCGATGGCTACACCTTC.

The chain recombines TRBV9 with TRBJ2-3; 10 nucleotides align to TRBD2. Germline CDR1 reads SGDLS; CDR2 reads YYNGEE. The CDR3 is made up of 18 amino acids. The V gene end was trimmed by 0 bases and the J gene end by 6 bases; junction bases not matched to a gene: 13. The CDR3 coding sequence is TGTGCCAGCAGCGTAGGTCCTCCCACTAGCGGGGCGGGGGATACGCAGTATTTT. Amino acids: CASSVGPPTSGAGDTQYF.

This clone was counted a few times. The chain is built from TRBV27 and TRBJ2-2; the D is unclear. The CDR3 runs to 12 residues. Germline V gene sequence: CDR1 MNHEY, CDR2 SMNVEV (reference sequence). V was shortened by 4 bases and J by 6 bases, with 6 bases between the two germline ends. CDR3 loop: CASSSVSGELFF. The CDR3 DNA reads as TGTGCCAGCAGTTCCGTCTCCGGGGAGCTGTTTTTT.

The chain joins TRBV18 to TRBJ2-2, with TRBD1 matching 11 bases. Germline lookup yields CDR1 KGHSH and CDR2 LQKENI. V shed 3 bases, J shed 0 bases, and the junction held 18 bases outside the gene matches. The CDR3 runs 22 residues. In DNA, the CDR3 is TGTGCCAGCTCACCTCGGACAGGGGGCCGGTGGATAAACACGACGAACACCGGGGAGCTGTTTTTT. Its protein product is CASSPRTGGRWINTTNTGELFF.

The chain joins TRBV2 to TRBJ1-5, with D tentatively TRBD1 (6 bases). This CDR3 region has 13 residues. V lost 3 bases to trimming and J lost 7 bases, with 10 bases between them. Germline lookup yields CDR1 SNHLY and CDR2 FYNNEI. CDR3 region: CASSEGARQPQHF. CDR3 DNA: TGTGCCAGCAGTGAGGGGGCGAGGCAGCCCCAGCATTTT.

The chain is built from TRBV19 and TRBJ1-2, with a weak D call TRBD1 (5 bases). The germline V gene has CDR1 LNHDA and CDR2 SQIVND (reference sequence). Trimming took off 0 bases at V and 6 bases at J, with 11 bases between the two ends. This CDR3 comprises 14 residues. The CDR3 loop is CASSIDGRVDGYTF. The CDR3 nucleotides read TGTGCCAGTAGTATAGATGGCAGGGTTGATGGCTACACCTTC.

The V call is TRBV5-5, the J call TRBJ2-5; 7 bases are shared with TRBD1. The CDR3 runs to 15 residues. Germline V CDR1 and CDR2: SGHKS, YYEKEE (reference sequence). Losses at the gene ends were 1 base for V and 5 bases for J; bases not matched to a gene: 8. The CDR3 loop is CASSLIEGARETQYF. The CDR3 DNA sequence: TGTGCCAGCAGCTTGATAGAGGGGGCGCGGGAGACCCAGTACTTC.

This clone was counted a few times. The V and J genes are TRBV19 and TRBJ2-6; TRBD1 is a possible D gene (6 bases). V was pared by 2 bases and J by 0 bases, with 11 bases between. The CDR3 covers 17 residues. Germline assignment: CDR1 LNHDA and CDR2 SQIVND (reference sequence). The CDR3 here is CASSISRGSSGANVLTF. CDR3 DNA sequence: TGTGCCAGTAGTATATCCAGGGGTTCCTCTGGGGCCAACGTCCTGACTTTC.

This chain connects TRBV4-1 to TRBJ1-5; possible D gene TRBD1, 5 bases. Trimming cost V 4 bases and J 0 bases, with 10 bases left between them. CDR1 is MGHRA, CDR2 YSYEKL, per germline. The CDR3 consists of 15 residues. The CDR3 is CASSLTDYSNQPQHF. CDR3 sequence (DNA): TGCGCCAGCAGCCTGACAGATTATAGCAATCAGCCCCAGCATTTT.

V gene TRBV10-3 combines with J gene TRBJ1-5; 9 nucleotides match TRBD1. The CDR3 is 15 residues long. V shed 3 bases, J shed 3 bases, and the junction held 3 bases outside the gene matches. Germline CDR1 is ENHRY and CDR2 is SYGVKD. CDR3 nucleotide sequence: TGTGCCATCAGTGATACAGGGGGCAACAATCAGCCCCAGCATTTT. Protein: CAISDTGGNNQPQHF.

The genes are TRBV7-8 and TRBJ1-5; 8 positions match TRBD1. J lost 4 bases, V lost 5 bases, and 7 bases had no gene match. The CDR3 totals 15 residues. CDR1 is SGHVS and CDR2 is FQNEAQ in the germline V gene. This CDR3 is CASSQPDRENQPQHF. The CDR3 region has the DNA TGTGCCAGCAGCCAACCGGACAGGGAGAATCAGCCCCAGCATTTT.

Written as DNA, the CDR3 is TGTGCCAGCAGCCAAGAGGGGACTACCCCGTTCAATGAGCAGTTCTTC. It is translated as CASSQEGTTPFNEQFF. The genes are TRBV3-1 (or the pseudogene TRBV3-2) and TRBJ2-1; TRBD2 aligns across 7 bases. Unmatched junction bases numbered 8, after V lost 0 bases and J lost 6 bases. Looked up from germline, CDR1 is LGHDT and CDR2 is YNNKEL (reference sequence). The length of the CDR3 is 16 residues.

The V call is TRBV12-3 or TRBV12-4, the J call TRBJ1-2, with D hard to call. V gave up 6 bases and J gave up 8 bases, with 16 bases separating them. The CDR3 covers 13 residues. As DNA, the CDR3 is TGTGCCAGCAGCTCCGGGGTGGGGTTAGGCTACACCTTC. It specifies CASSSGVGLGYTF.

This clone occurred once. V gene TRBV6-6 combines with J gene TRBJ1-1, with 9 bases lining up with TRBD1. The CDR3 runs 13 residues. From germline, CDR1 is MNHNY and CDR2 SVGAGI (reference sequence). The trim removed 7 bases at V and 5 bases at J, leaving 5 bases unmatched. The CDR3 DNA reads as TGTGCCAGCAACAACAGGGGGCGGACTGAAGCTTTCTTT. This codes for CASNNRGRTEAFF.

The genes are TRBV7-8 and TRBJ1-6; D is unresolved. The CDR3 spans 13 residues. CDR1 is SGHVS and CDR2 is FQNEAQ in the germline V gene. Between the trimmed V and J ends, which lost 0 bases and 11 bases, there was a span of 8 bases. CDR3 region: CASSLAVAAPLHF. The CDR3 coding sequence is TGTGCCAGCAGCTTAGCGGTGGCCGCACCCCTCCACTTT.

The V gene is TRBV10-2, the J gene TRBJ1-4; D unclear. The V end lost 4 bases, the J end lost 6 bases, and 12 bases lay between the germline ends. The CDR3 extends over 14 amino acids. Germline lookup yields CDR1 WSHSY and CDR2 SAAADI. DNA of the CDR3: TGCGCCAGCAGTGTGTCAATCGGGGATGAAAAACTGTTTTTT. This gives the protein CASSVSIGDEKLFF.

This clone was seen only a few times. This rearrangement joins TRBV4-1 to TRBJ2-2; D is undetermined. This CDR3 spans 13 amino acids. Germline assignment: CDR1 MGHRA and CDR2 YSYEKL. Trimming took 4 bases from V and 6 from J, leaving 9 bases between them. CDR3 region: CASSRKAAGELFF. Here the CDR3 DNA reads TGCGCCAGCAGCCGAAAGGCGGCCGGGGAGCTGTTTTTT.

The CDR3 DNA is TGTGCTCTGGGGGGGAACCTAAATTATGGCTACACCTTC. It specifies CALGGNLNYGYTF. The rearrangement uses TRBV30 and TRBJ1-2; TRBD1 might be the D (5 bases). The CDR3 loop spans 13 amino acids. CDR1 is GTSNPN, CDR2 SVGIG, per germline (reference sequence). Together with reference TRBV30 and TRBJ1-2, the CDR3 gives the full variable domain: SQTIHQWPATLVQPVGSPLSLECTVEGTSNPNLYWYRQAAGRGLQLLFYSVGIGQISSEVPQNLSASRPQDRQFILSSKKLLLSDSGFYLCALGGNLNYGYTFGSGTRLTVV.

The V gene is TRBV28, the J gene TRBJ2-1; possibly TRBD2 for D (5 bases). From germline, CDR1 is MDHEN and CDR2 SYDVKM. CDR3 size: 16 residues. Trimming removed 5 bases from V and 4 bases from J, with 18 bases in between. CDR3 loop: CASSAQRSWRYNEQFF. The CDR3 DNA is TGTGCCAGCAGTGCCCAGCGGTCCTGGAGGTACAATGAGCAGTTCTTC.

The sample holds a few counts of this clone. The chain links TRBV20-1 to TRBJ2-7; no clear D gene. Germline CDR1 and CDR2: DFQATT and SNEGSKA (reference sequence). V was pared by 7 bases and J by 2 bases, with 6 bases between. The CDR3 runs 10 residues. This CDR3 is CSGGTYEQYF. CDR3 DNA sequence: TGCAGTGGCGGCACCTACGAGCAGTACTTC.

This clone was picked up one time. The rearrangement uses TRBV9 and TRBJ2-3; D ambiguous. The CDR3 runs to 15 residues. Trimming cost V 4 bases and J 1 base, with 13 bases left between them. CDR1 and CDR2 from the germline V gene are SGDLS and YYNGEE. CDR3 amino acids: CASSTRGEGTDTQYF. In DNA form, the CDR3 reads TGTGCCAGCAGCACAAGAGGCGAGGGCACAGATACGCAGTATTTT.

The chain uses TRBV3-1 (or the pseudogene TRBV3-2) and TRBJ2-1; 11 positions match TRBD1. The germline CDR1 and CDR2 sequences are LGHDT and YNNKEL (reference sequence). V shed 1 base and J 9 bases; nucleotides not matched to a gene: 2. CDR3 length: 14 residues. This CDR3 reads CASSQGGQGAEQFF. CDR3 DNA: TGTGCCAGCAGCCAAGGCGGACAGGGGGCTGAGCAGTTCTTC.

The chain carries TRBV7-2 and TRBJ1-5, with D uncertain. CDR1 and CDR2 (germline): SGHTA, FQGNSA. Trimming took 2 bases from V and 5 from J, leaving 7 bases between them. This CDR3 is built from 13 residues. The CDR3: CASSLSGDQPQHF. The CDR3 DNA is TGTGCCAGCAGCTTAAGCGGGGATCAGCCCCAGCATTTT. Based on the CDR3 plus reference TRBV7-2 and TRBJ1-5, the full variable domain is GAGVSQSPSNKVTEKGKDVELRCDPISGHTALYWYRQSLGQGLEFLIYFQGNSAPDKSGLPSDRFSAERTGGSVSTLTIQRTQQEDSAVYLCASSLSGDQPQHFGDGTRLSIL.

The CDR3 bases are TGTGCCAGCAGTTTAGGAGGTGGACCCCAGCATTTT. Its protein is CASSLGGGPQHF. The chain links TRBV12-3 or TRBV12-4 to TRBJ1-5, with D uncertain. Trimming cost V 1 base and J 10 bases, with 8 bases left between them. The CDR3 spans 12 residues.

J is TRBJ1-1 and V is TRBV5-1; no definite D call. V was cut by 3 bases and J by 8 bases, with 11 bases left in between. The CDR3 has 12 amino acids. CDR1 and CDR2 from the germline V gene are SGHRS and YFSETQ. The CDR3 sequence: CASSSAGSEAFF. The DNA of the CDR3 is TGCGCCAGCAGCTCGGCAGGTTCCGAAGCTTTCTTT.

This chain connects TRBV4-1 to TRBJ2-1, with 14 bases aligning to TRBD2. CDR1 is MGHRA, CDR2 YSYEKL, per germline. Trimming removed 3 bases from V and 0 bases from J; junction bases left unmatched: 7. CDR3 length: 19 residues. The chain's CDR3 is CASSHGTSGGRRSYNEQFF. The DNA of the CDR3 is TGCGCCAGCAGCCATGGGACTAGCGGGGGTAGACGCTCCTACAATGAGCAGTTCTTC.